The 32 T cell receptor beta chains in this list originate from one sample, sequenced in a study of T cell repertoires in cytomegalovirus infection. MiXCR, run by TCRdb on the reads, gives a single entry per CDR3 protein. The table includes fewer than 950,000 distinct CDR3 sequences, over 25% detected once. These receptors' targets are unknown. This specimen was cultured CD8+ T cells from PBMCs, taken from culture after CMV antigen stimulation. The source is a human donor in good health (CMV status not recorded). Some clones in this sample may be carry-over from other donors' samples.

This clonotype appeared many times. The CDR3 sequence: CASRGLQETQYF. In DNA form, the CDR3 reads TGTGCCAGCCGGGGGTTACAAGAGACCCAGTACTTC. V is TRBV7-6 and J is TRBJ2-5; the D gene is possibly TRBD2 (6 bases). The V end was cut by 8 bases, the J end by 2 bases, with 9 bases between. Germline CDR1 SGHVS, CDR2 FNYEAQ. This CDR3 is 12 amino acids long.

The chain uses TRBV6-6 and TRBJ2-3, with 12 bases identical to TRBD2. The CDR3 contains 18 residues. CDR1 MNHNY and CDR2 SVGAGI come from the germline V gene (reference sequence). V was pared by 6 bases and J by 2 bases, with 12 bases of the junction left unmatched. The CDR3 DNA reads as TGTGCCAGCAGCCCCCCACGACTAGCGGGGGAATCCACAGATACGCAGTATTTT. The encoded protein is CASSPPRLAGESTDTQYF.

The chain combines TRBV6-1 with TRBJ2-7; D may be TRBD1 (5 bases). This CDR3 spans 14 amino acids. The germline gives CDR1 MNHNS, CDR2 SASEGT. Trimming cost V 5 bases and J 4 bases, with 15 bases left between them. The CDR3 DNA reads TGTGCCAGCAGTAAAGGACACAGTTCATACGAGCAGTACTTC. Protein: CASSKGHSSYEQYF.

This clonotype has only a few counts. This chain links TRBV6-1 with TRBJ2-2; D might be TRBD1 or TRBD2, each matching 6 bases. The CDR3 length is 13 residues. Germline assignment: CDR1 MNHNS and CDR2 SASEGT. V gave up 11 bases and J gave up 7 bases, with 17 bases separating them. DNA of the CDR3: TGTGCCGAATTAGGGGGGCATGGCGGGGAGCTGTTTTTT. Translation: CAELGGHGGELFF.

The V call is TRBV7-6, the J call TRBJ2-2, with a weak D call TRBD2 (7 bases). The germline CDR1 and CDR2 sequences are SGHVS and FNYEAQ. V dropped 5 bases and J dropped 7 bases, with 17 bases sitting between them. The CDR3 runs 15 residues. The CDR3 nucleotides read TGTGCCAGCAGCCCCCGTGGGGGGGCAGGCGGGGAGCTGTTTTTT. Encoded protein: CASSPRGGAGGELFF.

Many counts were recorded for this clonotype. The rearrangement joins TRBV7-8 to TRBJ1-5; D possibly corresponds to TRBD1 (5 bases). The CDR3 loop spans 14 amino acids. V lost 4 bases to trimming and J lost 9 bases, with 16 bases between them. Germline V gives CDR1 SGHVS, CDR2 FQNEAQ. The chain's CDR3 is CASSSEGNRWPQHF. CDR3 nucleotide sequence: TGTGCCAGCAGCTCAGAAGGGAACAGGTGGCCCCAGCATTTT. Variable domain in full (rest from reference TRBV7-8 and TRBJ1-5): GAGVSQSPRYKVAKRGQDVALRCDPISGHVSLFWYQQALGQGPEFLTYFQNEAQLDKSGLPSDRFFAERPEGSVSTLKIQRTQQEDSAVYLCASSSEGNRWPQHFGDGTRLSIL.

This clonotype came up a few times. The chain recombines TRBV10-2 with TRBJ2-7, with 10 bases that match TRBD2. The germline V gene has CDR1 WSHSY and CDR2 SAAADI. The V and J ends lost 3 bases and 6 bases, in that order; junction bases with no gene match: 5. The CDR3 totals 14 residues. CDR3: CASSDPAGGGEQYV. The DNA of the CDR3 is TGCGCCAGCAGTGATCCAGCGGGGGGGGGCGAGCAGTACGTC.

The chain carries TRBV7-9 and TRBJ2-2, with D unresolved. Germline-derived CDR1 and CDR2 are SEHNR and FQNEAQ (reference sequence). V lost 5 bases to trimming and J lost 2 bases, with 12 bases between them. The CDR3 is 15 residues long. The CDR3 DNA reads as TGTGCCAGCAGCGGCTGGGGTCCTAACACCGGGGAGCTGTTTTTT. Protein product: CASSGWGPNTGELFF.

This clonotype was counted many times. The chain carries TRBV7-8 and TRBJ1-1; D uncertain. The germline V gene encodes CDR1 SGHVS and CDR2 FQNEAQ. The V gene lost 5 bases and the J gene lost 1 base, with 11 bases spanning the gap. The CDR3 has 14 residues. For the CDR3, the DNA is TGTGCCAGCAGCCCCCCCGTTCGGAACACTGAAGCTTTCTTT. Its translation is CASSPPVRNTEAFF. The full variable domain, rest sourced from reference TRBV7-8 and TRBJ1-1, is GAGVSQSPRYKVAKRGQDVALRCDPISGHVSLFWYQQALGQGPEFLTYFQNEAQLDKSGLPSDRFFAERPEGSVSTLKIQRTQQEDSAVYLCASSPPVRNTEAFFGQGTRLTVV.

The chain carries TRBV2 and TRBJ1-4; 10 bases are a match to TRBD1. V shed 5 bases, J shed 2 bases, and the junction held 14 bases outside the gene matches. Germline V gene lookup returns CDR1 SNHLY and CDR2 FYNNEI. The CDR3 is made up of 19 amino acids. The DNA of the CDR3 is TGTGCCAGCAGTCACGCCGGACAGGGGGGCGTTGGGACTAATGAAAAACTGTTTTTT. Translation gives CASSHAGQGGVGTNEKLFF.

The rearrangement links TRBV6-5 to TRBJ2-1; D ambiguous. The V gene lost 4 bases and the J gene lost 6 bases, with 13 bases spanning the gap. The germline V gene has CDR1 MNHEY and CDR2 SVGAGI. The CDR3 extends over 14 amino acids. CDR3 nucleotides: TGTGCCAGCAGTTTGGGAAGGAGCCCCAATGAGCAGTTCTTC. Translated, it gives CASSLGRSPNEQFF.

The chain recombines TRBV19 with TRBJ2-5; D might be TRBD2 (5 bases). Germline assignment: CDR1 LNHDA and CDR2 SQIVND (reference sequence). Trimming left V 5 bases short and J 2 bases short, with 12 bases between. This CDR3 has 14 residues. CDR3 loop: CASSHRELQETQYF. In DNA, the CDR3 is TGTGCCAGTAGTCACCGGGAACTACAAGAGACCCAGTACTTC. The whole variable domain, filled in from reference TRBV19 and TRBJ2-5, reads DGGITQSPKYLFRKEGQNVTLSCEQNLNHDAMYWYRQDPGQGLRLIYYSQIVNDFQKGDIAEGYSVSREKKESFPLTVTSAQKNPTAFYLCASSHRELQETQYFGPGTRLLVL.

This chain links TRBV27 with TRBJ2-4; TRBD2 aligns across 11 bases. Losses at the gene ends were 2 bases for V and 9 bases for J; bases not matched to a gene: 6. This CDR3 comprises 15 residues. CDR1 MNHEY and CDR2 SMNVEV come from the germline V gene (reference sequence). In DNA, the CDR3 is TGTGCCAGCAGTTTAGTTAGCGGGGGGGCAGGCATTCAGTACTTC. Protein sequence: CASSLVSGGAGIQYF.

In this sample, this clonotype turned up a few times. The chain carries TRBV5-4 and TRBJ1-2; D ambiguous. Germline V gene sequence: CDR1 SGHNT, CDR2 YYREEE (reference sequence). The V and J ends lost 4 bases and 2 bases respectively, with 12 bases between them. The CDR3 consists of 14 residues. The CDR3 DNA follows: TGTGCCAGCAGCCCGGACCCGAACAACTATGGCTACACCTTC. Encoded protein: CASSPDPNNYGYTF.

This clonotype was observed many times. The genes are TRBV3-1 and TRBJ1-3; no reliable D call. The CDR3 has 17 residues. Germline CDR1 is LGHDT and CDR2 is YNNKEL (reference sequence). The V gene lost 0 bases and the J gene lost 0 bases, with 12 bases spanning the gap. In DNA, the CDR3 is TGTGCCAGCAGCCAAGATGGTGTGAGGAGCTCTGGAAACACCATATATTTT. It specifies CASSQDGVRSSGNTIYF.

V gene TRBV20-1 combines with J gene TRBJ1-3, with D perhaps TRBD1 (5 bases). Germline CDR1 DFQATT, CDR2 SNEGSKA (reference sequence). The length of the CDR3 is 14 residues. Trimming cost V 5 bases and J 0 bases, with 11 bases left between them. The CDR3 nucleotides are TGCAGTGCTGCCCTGGGGGACTCTGGAAACACCATATATTTT. Its protein is CSAALGDSGNTIYF.

This clonotype was seen only a few times. A read error may produce the germline difference seen at one junction end. The V and J genes are TRBV7-9 and TRBJ2-2; D unclear. This CDR3 contains 14 residues. The germline gives CDR1 SEHNR, CDR2 FQNEAQ (reference sequence). The CDR3 nucleotides are TGTGCCAGCAGCTTAGATGGCGTCTCCGGGCAGCTGTTTTTT. This gives the protein CASSLDGVSGQLFF.

This chain links TRBV4-1 with TRBJ1-5; 8 bases line up with TRBD1. The CDR3 totals 16 residues. The junction had 3 bases not matched to a gene; V was cut back by 1 base and J by 1 base. Germline V gene data show CDR1 as MGHRA and CDR2 as YSYEKL. The CDR3 loop is CASSQGGQGSNQPQHF. For the CDR3, the DNA is TGCGCCAGCAGCCAAGGTGGACAGGGAAGCAATCAGCCCCAGCATTTT.

This chain uses TRBV5-6 with TRBJ1-5; the match to TRBD1 covers 9 bases. V shed 4 bases and J 9 bases; nucleotides not matched to a gene: 17. Looked up from germline, CDR1 is SGHDT and CDR2 is YYEEEE. The CDR3 runs 17 residues. CDR3 in amino acids: CASSPRGQGVLPGPQHF. CDR3 nucleotides: TGTGCCAGCAGCCCTAGGGGACAGGGTGTCCTTCCCGGGCCCCAGCATTTT.

The chain is built from TRBV12-3 or TRBV12-4 and TRBJ1-2; D remains ambiguous. Deletions cut 5 bases from V and 7 bases from J, with 14 bases between. CDR3 length: 13 amino acids. As DNA, the CDR3 is TGTGCCAGCAGTGTCGGTTCGGGGTCTGGCTACACCTTC. It translates to CASSVGSGSGYTF.

There are a few counts of this clonotype. This chain joins TRBV7-8 and TRBJ2-5; 12 nucleotides line up with TRBD2. V dropped 2 bases and J dropped 3; count of bases not matched to a gene: 10. Per germline, CDR1 SGHVS and CDR2 FQNEAQ. This CDR3 contains 18 residues. CDR3 residues: CASSLLGLSSGGEETQYF. The CDR3 coding sequence is TGTGCCAGCAGCTTATTGGGTTTGTCTAGCGGGGGGGAAGAGACCCAGTACTTC. Filled out from reference TRBV7-8 and TRBJ2-5, the complete variable domain reads GAGVSQSPRYKVAKRGQDVALRCDPISGHVSLFWYQQALGQGPEFLTYFQNEAQLDKSGLPSDRFFAERPEGSVSTLKIQRTQQEDSAVYLCASSLLGLSSGGEETQYFGPGTRLLVL.

The rearrangement uses TRBV12-3 or TRBV12-4 and TRBJ2-2; no firm D call. The CDR3 runs to 15 residues. V was trimmed by 2 bases and J by 1 base, leaving 8 bases between them. The CDR3 DNA reads TGTGCCAGCAGTTTATTCCGTTTGAACACCGGGGAGCTGTTTTTT. As protein: CASSLFRLNTGELFF.

The chain carries TRBV20-1 and TRBJ2-1; TRBD1 matches 7 bases. The CDR3 spans 12 residues. Germline V gives CDR1 DFQATT, CDR2 SNEGSKA (reference sequence). With V trimmed by 6 bases and J by 8 bases, 7 bases remained unmatched. DNA for the CDR3: TGCAGTGCCCCGGACAGGTGGGATGAGCAGTTCTTC. As protein: CSAPDRWDEQFF.

This clonotype was seen many times. J is TRBJ2-2 and V is TRBV7-8, with 11 bases matching TRBD2. J gave up 1 base and V 0 bases, and 4 bases lay outside the gene matches. The CDR3 runs 18 residues. CDR1 and CDR2 from the germline V gene are SGHVS and FQNEAQ. CDR3 sequence reads: CASSLALAGDLNTGELFF. CDR3 nucleotides: TGTGCCAGCAGCTTAGCACTAGCGGGGGACCTGAACACCGGGGAGCTGTTTTTT.

In regard to this clonotype: Germline is not matched at one junction end, which may reflect a read error. The rearrangement joins TRBV7-7 to TRBJ1-2; 8 nucleotides agree with TRBD1. CDR3 length equals 13 residues. Germline loops: CDR1 SSHAT, CDR2 FNYEAQ (reference sequence). CDR3 residues: CASSSGQGGGYTF. DNA of the CDR3: TGTGCTAGCAGTTCCGGACAGGGAGGGGGCTACACCTTC.

This clonotype was found a few times. The J gene is TRBJ1-5, the V gene TRBV7-6; tentative D call: TRBD1 (5 bases). The CDR3 is 13 residues long. Germline CDR1 and CDR2: SGHVS and FNYEAQ. V lost 5 bases, J lost 5 bases, and 10 bases lay in between. CDR3 DNA: TGTGCCAGCAGCCCAGCGGGGGATCAGCCCCAGCATTTT. This translates into CASSPAGDQPQHF.

This rearrangement joins TRBV29-1 to TRBJ2-2, with 9 bases that match TRBD1. V lost 6 bases and J lost 6; bases outside the gene matches: 8. The CDR3 loop spans 14 amino acids. CDR1 is SQVTM and CDR2 is ANQGSEA in the germline V gene. CDR3 residues: CSVTGTGYSGELFF. DNA of the CDR3: TGCAGCGTCACCGGGACAGGGTATTCCGGGGAGCTGTTTTTT.

The gene calls are TRBV27 and TRBJ1-2; the match to TRBD1 covers 7 bases. V gave up 1 base and J gave up 6 bases; unmatched junction bases: 5. CDR1 is MNHEY and CDR2 is SMNVEV in the germline V gene (reference sequence). The CDR3 spans 14 residues. CDR3 residues: CASSLLAGGNGYTF. The CDR3 DNA is TGTGCCAGCAGTTTATTGGCAGGGGGAAATGGCTACACCTTC.

The chain joins TRBV7-3 to TRBJ2-2, with a possible D match to TRBD1 (5 bases). V lost 4 bases and J lost 7, with 13 bases in between. CDR1 and CDR2 from the germline V gene are SGHTA and FQGTGA. CDR3 length: 14 residues. CDR3 loop: CASSSMTAGGELFF. The CDR3 bases are TGTGCCAGCAGCTCCATGACAGCCGGCGGGGAGCTGTTTTTT. Supplemented by reference TRBV7-3 and TRBJ2-2, the full variable domain reads GAGVSQTPSNKVTEKGKYVELRCDPISGHTALYWYRQSLGQGPEFLIYFQGTGAADDSGLPNDRFFAVRPEGSVSTLKIQRTERGDSAVYLCASSSMTAGGELFFGEGSRLTVL.

V is TRBV15 and J is TRBJ1-5; D possibly corresponds to TRBD1 (5 bases). CDR3 length equals 12 residues. Trimming pared 5 bases from V and 11 bases from J, leaving 13 bases between. Germline V gene lookup returns CDR1 LNHNV and CDR2 YYDKDF (reference sequence). CDR3 DNA sequence: TGTGCCACCAGCGCAGACAGTGCGTCCCAGCATTTT. Translated: CATSADSASQHF.

The genes are TRBV6-2 or TRBV6-3 and TRBJ2-2; D unclear. V gave up 6 bases and J gave up 4 bases, with 6 bases separating them. CDR1 is MNHEY and CDR2 is SVGEGT in the germline V gene. The CDR3 runs 12 residues. The CDR3: CASRQLTGELFF. The DNA for the CDR3 is TGTGCCAGCAGACAACTCACCGGGGAGCTGTTTTTT.

The gene calls are TRBV6-2 or TRBV6-3 and TRBJ1-2; maybe TRBD1 (5 bases). Germline assignment: CDR1 MNHEY and CDR2 SVGEGT. Trimming removed 2 bases at V and 5 bases at J, with 18 bases between. The CDR3 loop spans 16 amino acids. The CDR3 DNA reads TGTGCCAGCAGTTACAGCGGTCGGGGCCAAGGGTATGGCTACACCTTC. Its protein product is CASSYSGRGQGYGYTF.